This TCR beta chain was recovered during a study of long-term antiretroviral therapy in people with HIV. Study outcomes and limitations: Pre-ART expanded clones dominated the repertoire at every time point.

Within the sample, this clone is medium-sized. Its antigen remains unidentified. The immunoSEQ assay was v3.0, run at survey level. Per sample, sequencing targeted roughly 35,000-55,000 T-cell genomes. TCRdb's table, derived via immunoSEQ multiplex PCR, lists solely in-frame clones and lacks some. This sample has about 20,000 clones; less than 85% occur once, and the top ten carry about 10%. CDR3 length: 13 amino acids. CDR1 MNHEY and CDR2 SMNVEV come from the germline V gene (reference sequence). The V and J ends lost 8 bases and 7 bases, in that order; junction bases with no gene match: 8. Ahead of DNA extraction, samples held roughly 0.85-11 million cryopreserved PBMC each.

The TCR originated in a middle-aged man with HIV. Here the sequenced sample was unsorted PBMCs, taken 2.4 years after starting antiretroviral therapy. The chain carries TRBV27 and TRBJ2-3, with TRBD2 identical over 8 bases. This chain's CDR3 is CASWAGGRNTQYF. CDR3 bases: TGTGCCAGCTGGGCGGGGGGCCGGAATACGCAGTATTTT.